These 20 T cell receptor beta chains came from one sample sequenced in a study of CD8 T cells in ankylosing spondylitis. TCRdb itself ran the 5' RACE reads through MiXCR, one entry per CDR3 protein. The repertoire consists of 30,000 to 40,000 distinct CDR3 sequences, with around 6.7% occurring once and the leading ten covering about 11%. Input material: blood, either unsorted or a sorted T cell fraction (not recorded which). These TCRs come from a male donor with ankylosing spondylitis or in good health (not recorded which).

This clonotype was counted ten times or more. This sequence joins TRBV28 and TRBJ2-1; a possible D gene is TRBD2 (6 bases). V lost 2 bases to trimming and J lost 0 bases, with 11 bases between them. The CDR3 spans 16 residues. CDR1 and CDR2 (germline): MDHEN, SYDVKM. CDR3: CASSLMGGFSYNEQFF. Written as DNA, the CDR3 is TGTGCCAGCAGTTTAATGGGGGGATTCTCCTACAATGAGCAGTTCTTC.

This clonotype was seen more than once but under ten times. This chain connects TRBV11-1 to TRBJ2-1; 16 bases match TRBD2. The length of the CDR3 is 20 residues. Germline V gives CDR1 SGHAT, CDR2 FQDESV (reference sequence). V shed 5 bases and J 2 bases; nucleotides not matched to a gene: 12. CDR3 protein: CASSGTTGTSGRGTYNEQFF. The CDR3, as DNA: TGTGCCAGCAGCGGAACGACCGGGACTAGCGGGAGGGGAACCTACAATGAGCAGTTCTTC.

This clonotype was counted at least ten times. This sequence joins TRBV12-3 or TRBV12-4 and TRBJ2-1; D is tentatively TRBD1 or TRBD2 (7 bases each). The CDR3 length is 11 residues. V was pared by 5 bases and J by 15 bases, with 14 bases between. CDR3 bases: TGTGCCAGCAGTAGCTCAGGGGGGGCGTTCTTC. Its translation: CASSSSGGAFF.

In this sample, this clonotype turned up many times. V and J are TRBV5-1 and TRBJ2-2; weak D call: TRBD1 (5 bases). The V end was cut by 4 bases, the J end by 5 bases, with 15 bases between. CDR3 length: 15 residues. Germline V gives CDR1 SGHRS, CDR2 YFSETQ. The CDR3 coding sequence is TGCGCCAGCAGCGGGGCTCAGCGTCGGACCGGGGAGCTGTTTTTT. It yields the protein CASSGAQRRTGELFF.

This clonotype was recorded many times. The J gene is TRBJ1-1, the V gene TRBV7-8; D perhaps matches TRBD1 (6 bases). In germline, CDR1 is SGHVS, CDR2 FQNEAQ. The CDR3 totals 13 residues. Between the trimmed V and J ends, which lost 5 bases and 10 bases, there was a span of 17 bases. Here the CDR3 reads CASSRDNDKTAFF. CDR3 coding DNA: TGTGCCAGCAGCCGGGACAATGATAAAACAGCTTTCTTT.

By proportion, this clonotype is medium-sized (0.01 to 0.1%). J is TRBJ2-1 and V is TRBV5-1; 10 positions match TRBD2. Germline lookup yields CDR1 SGHRS and CDR2 YFSETQ. The CDR3 has 15 residues. V lost 2 bases to trimming and J lost 6 bases; unmatched junction nucleotides: 5. The CDR3 loop is CASSLGLAEFNEQFF. CDR3 nucleotides: TGCGCCAGCAGCTTAGGACTAGCGGAGTTCAATGAGCAGTTCTTC.

In its sample, this clonotype was seen many times. Written as DNA, the CDR3 is TGCGCCAGCAGCCACGAGGGGCACACAGATACGCAGTATTTT. Protein product: CASSHEGHTDTQYF. The rearrangement links TRBV5-1 to TRBJ2-3, with D tentatively TRBD1 or TRBD2 (5 bases each). The V end lost 4 bases, the J end lost 2 bases, and 11 bases lay between the germline ends. The germline gives CDR1 SGHRS, CDR2 YFSETQ. The CDR3 runs 14 residues.

The CDR3 DNA reads TGTGCCAGCAGTTTTACAGGGGGGAATGCACAGTTCTTC. Translated: CASSFTGGNAQFF. The gene calls are TRBV12-3 or TRBV12-4 and TRBJ2-1, with TRBD1 matching 8 bases. The V segment lost 3 bases and the J segment 13 bases; nucleotides outside the gene matches: 8. This CDR3 comprises 13 residues.

This clonotype was seen at least ten times. The chain recombines TRBV11-1 with TRBJ2-1; unclear D gene. The CDR3 length is 13 residues. V shed 1 base and J shed 5 bases, with 6 bases lying between them. Germline CDR1 is SGHAT and CDR2 is FQDESV (reference sequence). CDR3 protein: CASSLGRHNEQFF. The CDR3 nucleotides are TGTGCCAGCAGCTTAGGCCGGCACAATGAGCAGTTCTTC. The variable domain in full, with the rest retrieved from reference TRBV11-1 and TRBJ2-1, is EAEVAQSPRYKITEKSQAVAFWCDPISGHATLYWYRQILGQGPELLVQFQDESVVDDSQLPKDRFSAERLKGVDSTLKIQPAELGDSAMYLCASSLGRHNEQFFGPGTRLTVL.

This clonotype counts as medium-sized. The J gene is TRBJ1-1, the V gene TRBV24-1; D call uncertain. V lost 6 bases, J lost 1 base, and 8 bases lay in between. There are 13 residues in the CDR3. Germline V gene sequence: CDR1 KGHDR, CDR2 SFDVKD. CDR3 amino acids: CATSTGTNTEAFF. DNA of the CDR3: TGTGCCACCAGTACGGGAACGAACACTGAAGCTTTCTTT.

By share, this clonotype ranks as medium-sized. J is TRBJ2-1 and V is TRBV20-1; D perhaps matches TRBD1 (5 bases). Germline V CDR1 and CDR2: DFQATT, SNEGSKA (reference sequence). The CDR3 length is 14 residues. The V gene lost 0 bases and the J gene lost 4 bases, with 10 bases spanning the gap. As DNA, the CDR3 is TGCAGTGCTAGAGATCTCGACAGTTACAATGAGCAGTTCTTC. It yields the protein CSARDLDSYNEQFF.

This clonotype was recorded at least ten times. The genes are TRBV12-3 or TRBV12-4 and TRBJ2-3; 12 bases are a match to TRBD2. Trimming cost V 4 bases and J 7 bases; bases outside gene matches: 9. The CDR3 is 16 residues long. The CDR3 nucleotides are TGTGCCAGCAGTTCCCTAGCGGGAGGGCATATAAATACGCAGTATTTT. Protein product: CASSSLAGGHINTQYF.

This clonotype showed up many times. The V gene is TRBV28, the J gene TRBJ2-4; D call uncertain. The CDR3 is 16 amino acids. Trimming stripped 2 bases from V and 0 bases from J, with 11 bases between. The germline gives CDR1 MDHEN, CDR2 SYDVKM. The DNA of the CDR3 is TGTGCCAGCAGTTTAGTTCCAACCTTAGCCAAAAACATTCAGTACTTC. It is translated as CASSLVPTLAKNIQYF.

This clonotype was seen many times. This sequence joins TRBV3-1 and TRBJ1-3, with 7 positions matching TRBD1. Germline CDR1 and CDR2: LGHDT and YNNKEL (reference sequence). V lost 10 bases, J lost 0 bases, and 15 bases stayed unmatched. This CDR3 is built from 17 residues. CDR3 protein: CATGDSRIYNSGNTIYF. DNA of the CDR3: TGTGCCACCGGGGACAGCCGAATATATAACTCTGGAAACACCATATATTTT. Full variable domain (rest looked up from reference TRBV3-1 and TRBJ1-3): DTAVSQTPKYLVTQMGNDKSIKCEQNLGHDTMYWYKQDSKKFLKIMFSYNNKELIINETVPNRFSPKSPDKAHLNLHINSLELGDSAVYFCATGDSRIYNSGNTIYFGEGSWLTVV.

This clonotype came up a few times. V usage is TRBV4-2 and J usage is TRBJ2-3; no clear D. Germline CDR1 and CDR2: LGHNA and YNFKEQ. CDR3 length equals 14 residues. V shed 6 bases and J shed 2 bases, with 12 bases lying between them. The CDR3 loop reads CASSQVGDTDTQYF. DNA for the CDR3: TGTGCCAGCAGTCAGGTCGGAGACACAGATACGCAGTATTTT.

This clonotype is medium-sized by share. The V and J genes are TRBV20-1 and TRBJ2-7, with 8 positions matching TRBD1. V lost 3 bases, J lost 1 base, and 8 bases stayed unmatched. CDR3 length: 15 amino acids. Germline V CDR1 and CDR2: DFQATT, SNEGSKA (reference sequence). The CDR3 DNA follows: TGCAGTGCTAGCCCCCGGACAGGGAATTCCTACGAGCAGTACTTC. Translating gives CSASPRTGNSYEQYF.

This clonotype showed up just a few times. This sequence joins TRBV5-8 and TRBJ2-2, with 7 bases aligning to TRBD1. V shed 7 bases, J shed 6 bases, and the junction held 9 bases outside the gene matches. Germline V gene sequence: CDR1 SGHTS, CDR2 YDEGEE. This CDR3 contains 14 residues. The CDR3 region has the DNA TGTGCCAGCGGCCGTGGGGGACAGTCCGGGGAGCTGTTTTTT. Residues: CASGRGGQSGELFF.

The table lists this clonotype with many counts. The rearrangement uses TRBV21-1 and TRBJ2-7; the table's TRBD1 call for D was not verified on the DNA. TRBV21-1 is noted as a pseudogene. The CDR3 is 14 residues long. In DNA, the CDR3 is TGTGCCAGCAACCGGGACAAGGAACCCTACGAGCAGTACTTC. It specifies CASNRDKEPYEQYF.

This clonotype was seen many times. V usage is TRBV20-1 and J usage is TRBJ1-5, with D perhaps TRBD1 (6 bases). V gave up 6 bases and J gave up 0 bases, with 18 bases separating them. Germline values: CDR1 DFQATT, CDR2 SNEGSKA (reference sequence). The CDR3 runs to 16 residues. The CDR3 reads CSALPGQFYSNQPQHF. CDR3 bases: TGCAGTGCCCTCCCAGGACAGTTTTATAGCAATCAGCCCCAGCATTTT.

This clonotype was counted many times. The J gene is TRBJ2-1, the V gene TRBV2, with 15 bases that match TRBD2. Losses at the gene ends were 8 bases for V and 12 bases for J; bases not matched to a gene: 11. There are 15 residues in the CDR3. Germline V gene data show CDR1 as SNHLY and CDR2 as FYNNEI. CDR3 residues: CASPGTSGRTGGQFF. The DNA for the CDR3 is TGTGCCAGCCCAGGGACTAGCGGGAGGACCGGGGGGCAGTTCTTC.